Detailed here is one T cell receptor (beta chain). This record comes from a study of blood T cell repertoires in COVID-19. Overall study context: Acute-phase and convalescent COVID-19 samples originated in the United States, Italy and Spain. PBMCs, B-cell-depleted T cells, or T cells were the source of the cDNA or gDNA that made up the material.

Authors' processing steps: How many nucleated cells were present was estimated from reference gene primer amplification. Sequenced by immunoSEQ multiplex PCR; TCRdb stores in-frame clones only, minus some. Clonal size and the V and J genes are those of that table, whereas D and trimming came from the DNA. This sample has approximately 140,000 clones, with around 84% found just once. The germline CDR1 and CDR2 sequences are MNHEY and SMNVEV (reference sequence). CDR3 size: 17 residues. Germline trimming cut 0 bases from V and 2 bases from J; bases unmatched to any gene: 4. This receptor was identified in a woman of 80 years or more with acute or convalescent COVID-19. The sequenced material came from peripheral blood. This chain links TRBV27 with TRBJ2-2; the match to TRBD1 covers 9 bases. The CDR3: CASSLSWDRANTGELFF. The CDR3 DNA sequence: TGTGCCAGCAGTTTATCGTGGGACAGGGCTAACACCGGGGAGCTGTTTTTT.